Below are 12 T cell receptor beta chains sequenced from a single sample in a study of CD8 T cell repertoires and HIV-1 epitope variants. Some clones are missing from TCRdb's copy, which holds only in-frame ones; the method was immunoSEQ multiplex PCR. The repertoire holds thousands of clones, with 55% to 85% as singletons. No antigen is known for these receptors. The sequenced sample consisted of cultured CD8+ T cells derived from PBMCs. These receptors were collected from a male donor with HIV.

V and J are TRBV13 and TRBJ1-1, with 12 bases identical to TRBD1. The V segment lost 4 bases and the J segment 4 bases; nucleotides outside the gene matches: 4. Germline CDR1 reads PRHDT; CDR2 reads FYEKMQ (reference sequence). CDR3 length: 15 residues. The CDR3 bases are TGTGCCAGCAGCTCGGGACAGGGGGCGGGCACTGAAGCTTTCTTT. Translation: CASSSGQGAGTEAFF.

The chain is built from TRBV14 and TRBJ2-1, with TRBD2 matching 10 bases. CDR3 length equals 13 residues. V lost 6 bases, J lost 9 bases, and 5 bases stayed unmatched. Germline assignment: CDR1 SGHDN and CDR2 FVKESK. The CDR3 loop reads CASRLAGEGEQFF. DNA of the CDR3: TGTGCCAGCAGGCTAGCGGGAGAAGGTGAGCAGTTCTTC. The full variable domain, completed using reference TRBV14 and TRBJ2-1, is EAGVTQFPSHSVIEKGQTVTLRCDPISGHDNLYWYRRVMGKEIKFLLHFVKESKQDESGMPNNRFLAERTGGTYSTLKVQPAELEDSGVYFCASRLAGEGEQFFGPGTRLTVL.

The chain uses TRBV27 and TRBJ2-3, with TRBD1 matching 8 bases. V trimming: 4 bases; J trimming: 4 bases; junction bases outside the gene matches: 10. CDR3 length: 16 amino acids. Germline V gene sequence: CDR1 MNHEY, CDR2 SMNVEV (reference sequence). CDR3 coding DNA: TGTGCCAGCAGTTCCCCAGGGGGCGCAAGTTCAGATACGCAGTATTTT. As protein: CASSSPGGASSDTQYF.

The chain is built from TRBV29-1 and TRBJ2-1; D unresolved. CDR3 length equals 14 residues. Germline CDR1 reads SQVTM; CDR2 reads ANQGSEA. The ends were cut back, 3 bases at V and 0 bases at J, with 9 bases in the middle. CDR3 bases: TGCAGCGTTGAGTTGGGCTCCTCCTACAATGAGCAGTTCTTC. Amino acids: CSVELGSSYNEQFF.

V gene TRBV28 combines with J gene TRBJ1-1, with D possibly TRBD1 on 6 matching bases. The CDR3 length is 15 residues. Trimming shortened V by 5 bases and J by 2 bases, and 15 bases separated the two germline ends. Germline-derived CDR1 and CDR2 are MDHEN and SYDVKM. The CDR3 DNA reads TGTGCCAGCAGTCTCCAGCGGGACACCAACACTGAAGCTTTCTTT. Its translation: CASSLQRDTNTEAFF.

The CDR3 sequence: CASSEVEEETQYF. DNA for the CDR3: TGCGCCAGCAGTGAGGTGGAGGAAGAGACCCAGTACTTC. The chain employs TRBV10-2 and TRBJ2-5; possible D gene TRBD2, 5 bases. The V end was cut by 2 bases, the J end by 3 bases, with 7 bases between. This CDR3 has 13 amino acids. CDR1 and CDR2 (germline): WSHSY, SAAADI.

The chain couples TRBV5-4 to TRBJ2-6; unclear D gene. The V gene lost 4 bases and the J gene lost 0 bases, with 11 bases spanning the gap. CDR1 SGHNT and CDR2 YYREEE come from the germline V gene (reference sequence). CDR3 length: 16 residues. The CDR3 region has the DNA TGTGCCAGCAGCCCGTCAGTGAACTCTGGGGCCAACGTCCTGACTTTC. Protein: CASSPSVNSGANVLTF.

This chain uses TRBV5-6 with TRBJ1-1; 7 bases are shared with TRBD1. The CDR3 runs to 15 residues. The V gene's germline CDR1 is SGHDT and CDR2 YYEEEE. Losses at the gene ends were 4 bases for V and 6 bases for J; bases not matched to a gene: 12. The CDR3 loop is CASSIRETRGPEAFF. The DNA for the CDR3 is TGTGCCAGCAGCATTAGGGAGACTAGGGGGCCTGAAGCTTTCTTT.

This sequence joins TRBV10-3 and TRBJ2-5; 11 nucleotides align to TRBD1. Unmatched junction bases numbered 2, after V lost 6 bases and J lost 5 bases. CDR1 ENHRY and CDR2 SYGVKD come from the germline V gene. This CDR3 has 13 residues. The CDR3 sequence is CAIRGTGGETQYF. The CDR3 DNA sequence: TGTGCCATCAGAGGGACAGGGGGGGAGACCCAGTACTTC.

This clone was counted only a few times. The chain joins TRBV7-2 to TRBJ2-3, with 16 bases fitting TRBD2. J was trimmed by 2 bases and V by 3 bases; bases with no gene match: 2. This CDR3 contains 17 residues. Germline CDR1 is SGHTA and CDR2 is FQGNSA. The CDR3 DNA sequence: TGTGCCAGCAGCTTGGGACTAGCGGGAGGGCCCACAGATACGCAGTATTTT. As protein: CASSLGLAGGPTDTQYF.

The CDR3 region has the DNA TGCGCCAGCAGGGAGGGACAGGGCCCGACTGAAGCTTTCTTT. This sequence encodes CASREGQGPTEAFF. The chain employs TRBV10-2 and TRBJ1-1; TRBD1 matches 9 bases. This CDR3 region has 14 residues. From germline, CDR1 is WSHSY and CDR2 SAAADI. V shed 6 bases and J 5 bases; nucleotides not matched to a gene: 7.

In its sample, this clone was seen a few times. This chain's CDR3 is CASSYLRQGFIGEQYF. The CDR3 DNA is TGCGCCAGCAGCTACCTTAGACAGGGGTTCATCGGCGAGCAGTACTTC. The rearrangement joins TRBV5-1 to TRBJ2-7; 8 bases agree with TRBD1. CDR1 and CDR2 (germline): SGHRS, YFSETQ. This CDR3 spans 16 amino acids. Trimming took 3 bases from V and 6 from J; bases not matched to a gene: 14.